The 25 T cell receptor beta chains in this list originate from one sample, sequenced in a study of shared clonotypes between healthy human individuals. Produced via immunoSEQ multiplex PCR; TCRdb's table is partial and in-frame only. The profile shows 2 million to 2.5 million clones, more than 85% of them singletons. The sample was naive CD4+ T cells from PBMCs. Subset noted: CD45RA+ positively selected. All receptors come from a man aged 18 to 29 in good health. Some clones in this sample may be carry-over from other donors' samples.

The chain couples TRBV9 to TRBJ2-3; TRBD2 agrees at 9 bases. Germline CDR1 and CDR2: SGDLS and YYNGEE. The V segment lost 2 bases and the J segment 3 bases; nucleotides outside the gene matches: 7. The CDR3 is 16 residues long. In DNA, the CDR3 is TGTGCCAGCAGCGTGGAACTAGCGGGTCCGACAGATACGCAGTATTTT. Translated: CASSVELAGPTDTQYF.

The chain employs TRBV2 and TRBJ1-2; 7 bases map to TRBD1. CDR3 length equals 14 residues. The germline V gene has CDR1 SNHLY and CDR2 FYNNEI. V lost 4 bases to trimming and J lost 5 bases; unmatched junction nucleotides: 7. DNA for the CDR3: TGTGCCAGCAGTGGACAGGGCCCCTTGTATGGCTACACCTTC. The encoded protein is CASSGQGPLYGYTF.

CDR3 in amino acids: CAWSVLPGGSYEQYF. The CDR3 bases are TGTGCCTGGAGTGTTCTCCCAGGAGGCTCCTACGAGCAGTACTTC. This chain links TRBV30 with TRBJ2-7; D possibly corresponds to TRBD2 (5 bases). Germline-derived CDR1 and CDR2 are GTSNPN and SVGIG (reference sequence). The CDR3 is 15 residues long. Deletions cut 0 bases from V and 0 bases from J, with 12 bases between.

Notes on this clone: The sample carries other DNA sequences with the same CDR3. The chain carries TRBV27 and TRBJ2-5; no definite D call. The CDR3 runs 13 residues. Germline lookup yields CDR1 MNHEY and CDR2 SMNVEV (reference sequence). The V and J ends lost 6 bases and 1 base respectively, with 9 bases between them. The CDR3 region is CASSLWGQETQYF. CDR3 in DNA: TGTGCCAGCAGCCTTTGGGGCCAAGAGACCCAGTACTTC.

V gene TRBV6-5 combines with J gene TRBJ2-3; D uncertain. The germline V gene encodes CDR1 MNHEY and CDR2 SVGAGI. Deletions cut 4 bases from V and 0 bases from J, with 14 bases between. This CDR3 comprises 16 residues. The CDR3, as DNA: TGTGCCAGCAGTTCTACCCAGACATCAAGCACAGATACGCAGTATTTT. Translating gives CASSSTQTSSTDTQYF.

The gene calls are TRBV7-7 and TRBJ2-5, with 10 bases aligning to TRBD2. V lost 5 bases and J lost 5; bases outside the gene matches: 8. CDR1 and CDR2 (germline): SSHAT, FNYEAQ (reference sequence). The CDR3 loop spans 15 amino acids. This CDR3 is CASSDKREGPETQYF. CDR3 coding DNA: TGTGCCAGCAGCGACAAGCGGGAGGGCCCCGAGACCCAGTACTTC.

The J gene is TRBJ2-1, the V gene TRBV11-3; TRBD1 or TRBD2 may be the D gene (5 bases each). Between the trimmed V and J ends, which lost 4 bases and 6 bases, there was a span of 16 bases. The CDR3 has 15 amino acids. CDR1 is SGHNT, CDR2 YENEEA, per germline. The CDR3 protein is CASSSRGAGANEQFF. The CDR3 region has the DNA TGTGCCAGCAGCTCCAGAGGGGCTGGGGCCAATGAGCAGTTCTTC.

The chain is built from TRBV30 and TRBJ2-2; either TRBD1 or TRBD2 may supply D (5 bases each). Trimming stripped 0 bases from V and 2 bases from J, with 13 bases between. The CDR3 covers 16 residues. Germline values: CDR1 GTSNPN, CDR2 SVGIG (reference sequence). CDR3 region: CAWSVPGTKNTGELFF. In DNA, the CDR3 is TGTGCCTGGAGTGTACCCGGGACCAAAAACACCGGGGAGCTGTTTTTT.

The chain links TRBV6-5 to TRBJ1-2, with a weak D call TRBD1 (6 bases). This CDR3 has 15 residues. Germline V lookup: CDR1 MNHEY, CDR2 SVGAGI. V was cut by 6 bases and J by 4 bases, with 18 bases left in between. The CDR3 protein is CASRGAGYPPYGYTF. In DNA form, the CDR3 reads TGTGCCAGCAGGGGGGCGGGCTACCCCCCCTATGGCTACACCTTC.

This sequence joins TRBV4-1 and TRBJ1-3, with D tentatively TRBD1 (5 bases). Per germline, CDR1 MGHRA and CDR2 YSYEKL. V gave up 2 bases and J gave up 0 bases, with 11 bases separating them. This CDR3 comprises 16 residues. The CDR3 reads CASSQPGKSSGNTIYF. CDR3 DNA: TGCGCCAGCAGCCAACCAGGGAAGAGCTCTGGAAACACCATATATTTT.

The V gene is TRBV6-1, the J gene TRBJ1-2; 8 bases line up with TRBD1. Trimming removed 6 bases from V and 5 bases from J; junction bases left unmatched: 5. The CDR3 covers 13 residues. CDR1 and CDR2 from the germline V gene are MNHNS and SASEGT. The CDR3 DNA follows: TGTGCCAGCAGCGCAGGGGGCAAGTATGGCTACACCTTC. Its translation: CASSAGGKYGYTF.

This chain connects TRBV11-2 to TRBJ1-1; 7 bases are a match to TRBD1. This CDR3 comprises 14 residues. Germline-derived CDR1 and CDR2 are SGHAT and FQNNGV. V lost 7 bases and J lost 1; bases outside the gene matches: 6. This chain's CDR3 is CASTLQGTNTEAFF. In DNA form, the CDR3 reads TGTGCCAGCACGTTACAGGGGACGAACACTGAAGCTTTCTTT.

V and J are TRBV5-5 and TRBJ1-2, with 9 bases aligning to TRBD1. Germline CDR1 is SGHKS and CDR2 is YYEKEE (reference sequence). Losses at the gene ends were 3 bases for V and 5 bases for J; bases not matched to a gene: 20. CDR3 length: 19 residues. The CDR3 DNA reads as TGTGCCAGCAGCTCCTGGTTCTTCTTACAGGGGGCCCCTCCGTATGGCTACACCTTC. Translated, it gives CASSSWFFLQGAPPYGYTF. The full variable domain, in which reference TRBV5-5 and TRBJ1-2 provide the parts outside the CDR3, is DAGVTQSPTHLIKTRGQQVTLRCSPISGHKSVSWYQQVLGQGPQFIFQYYEKEERGRGNFPDRFSARQFPNYSSELNVNALLLGDSALYLCASSSWFFLQGAPPYGYTFGSGTRLTVV.

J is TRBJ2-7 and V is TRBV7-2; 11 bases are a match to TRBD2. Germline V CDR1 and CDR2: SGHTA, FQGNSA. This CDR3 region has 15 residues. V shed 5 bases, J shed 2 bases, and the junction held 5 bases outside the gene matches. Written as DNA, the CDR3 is TGTGCCAGCAGCGGAATAGCGGGAGGGACCTACGAGCAGTACTTC. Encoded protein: CASSGIAGGTYEQYF.

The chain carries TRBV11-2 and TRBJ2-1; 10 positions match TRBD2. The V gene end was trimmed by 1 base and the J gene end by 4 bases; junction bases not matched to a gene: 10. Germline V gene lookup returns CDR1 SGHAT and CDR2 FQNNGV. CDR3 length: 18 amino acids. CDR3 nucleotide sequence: TGTGCCAGCAGCTTAGGCGGGACTAGCGTCACGGTGTACAATGAGCAGTTCTTC. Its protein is CASSLGGTSVTVYNEQFF.

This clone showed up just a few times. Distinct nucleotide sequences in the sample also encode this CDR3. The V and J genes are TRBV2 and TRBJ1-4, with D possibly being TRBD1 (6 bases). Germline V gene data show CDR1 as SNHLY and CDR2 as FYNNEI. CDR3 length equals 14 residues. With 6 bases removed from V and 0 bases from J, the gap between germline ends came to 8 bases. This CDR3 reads CASSGQTTNEKLFF. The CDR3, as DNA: TGTGCCAGCAGCGGACAGACAACTAATGAAAAACTGTTTTTT.

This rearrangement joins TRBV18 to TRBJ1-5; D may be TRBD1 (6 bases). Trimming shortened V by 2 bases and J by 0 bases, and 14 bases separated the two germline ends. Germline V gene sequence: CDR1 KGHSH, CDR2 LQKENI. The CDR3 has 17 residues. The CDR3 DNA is TGTGCCAGCTCACCAGGGACACCACCTTATAGCAATCAGCCCCAGCATTTT. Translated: CASSPGTPPYSNQPQHF.

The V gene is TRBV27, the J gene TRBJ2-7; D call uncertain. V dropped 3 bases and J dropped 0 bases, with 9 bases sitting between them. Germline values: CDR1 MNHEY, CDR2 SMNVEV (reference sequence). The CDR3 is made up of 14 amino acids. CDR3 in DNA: TGTGCCAGCAGTTTGGCTTTTAGCTCCTACGAGCAGTACTTC. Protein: CASSLAFSSYEQYF.

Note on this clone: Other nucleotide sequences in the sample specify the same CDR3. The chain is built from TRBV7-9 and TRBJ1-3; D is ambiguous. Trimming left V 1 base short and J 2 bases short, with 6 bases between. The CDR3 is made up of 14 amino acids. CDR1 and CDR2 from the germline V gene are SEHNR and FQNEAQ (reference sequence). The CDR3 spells CASSLGVAGNTIYF. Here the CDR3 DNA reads TGTGCCAGCAGCTTAGGTGTCGCTGGAAACACCATATATTTT.

The CDR3 nucleotides read TGTGCCAGCAGTTTCCCCAGGGGGCAACGCCAAGAGACCCAGTACTTC. Its protein is CASSFPRGQRQETQYF. The rearrangement joins TRBV27 to TRBJ2-5, with 8 bases matching TRBD1. Germline V gene sequence: CDR1 MNHEY, CDR2 SMNVEV (reference sequence). Trimming at V came to 3 bases and at J to 1 base, leaving 7 bases not matched to a gene. CDR3 length equals 16 residues.

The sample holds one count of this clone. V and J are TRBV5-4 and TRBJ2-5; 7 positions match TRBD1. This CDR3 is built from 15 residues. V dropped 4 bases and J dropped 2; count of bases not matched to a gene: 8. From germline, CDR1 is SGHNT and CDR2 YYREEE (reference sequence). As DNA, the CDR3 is TGTGCCAGCAGCGTCGTGGGCAGGGGGCAAGAGACCCAGTACTTC. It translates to CASSVVGRGQETQYF.

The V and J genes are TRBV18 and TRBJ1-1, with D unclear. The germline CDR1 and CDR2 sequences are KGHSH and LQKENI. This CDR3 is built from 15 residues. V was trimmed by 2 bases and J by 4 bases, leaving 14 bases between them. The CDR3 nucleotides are TGTGCCAGCTCACCAGGGCAGCAGACGGGCACTGAAGCTTTCTTT. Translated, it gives CASSPGQQTGTEAFF.

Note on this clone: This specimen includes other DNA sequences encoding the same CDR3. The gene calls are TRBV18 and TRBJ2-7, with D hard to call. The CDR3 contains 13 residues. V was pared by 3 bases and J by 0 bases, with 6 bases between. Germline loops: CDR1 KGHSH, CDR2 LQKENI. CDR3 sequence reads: CASSPKSSYEQYF. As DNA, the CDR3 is TGTGCCAGCTCACCGAAGAGCTCCTACGAGCAGTACTTC.

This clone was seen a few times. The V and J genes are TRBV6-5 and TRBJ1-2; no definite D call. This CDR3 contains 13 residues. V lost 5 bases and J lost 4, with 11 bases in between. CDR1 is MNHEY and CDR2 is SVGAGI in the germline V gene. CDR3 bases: TGTGCCAGCAGTGACCACCCCAGCTATGGCTACACCTTC. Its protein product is CASSDHPSYGYTF.

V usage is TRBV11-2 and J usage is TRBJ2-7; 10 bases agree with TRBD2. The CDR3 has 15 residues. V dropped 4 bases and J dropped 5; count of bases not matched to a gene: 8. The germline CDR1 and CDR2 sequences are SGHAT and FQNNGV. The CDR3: CASSSRLAGAHEQYF. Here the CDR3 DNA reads TGTGCCAGCAGCTCACGGCTAGCGGGAGCCCACGAGCAGTACTTC.